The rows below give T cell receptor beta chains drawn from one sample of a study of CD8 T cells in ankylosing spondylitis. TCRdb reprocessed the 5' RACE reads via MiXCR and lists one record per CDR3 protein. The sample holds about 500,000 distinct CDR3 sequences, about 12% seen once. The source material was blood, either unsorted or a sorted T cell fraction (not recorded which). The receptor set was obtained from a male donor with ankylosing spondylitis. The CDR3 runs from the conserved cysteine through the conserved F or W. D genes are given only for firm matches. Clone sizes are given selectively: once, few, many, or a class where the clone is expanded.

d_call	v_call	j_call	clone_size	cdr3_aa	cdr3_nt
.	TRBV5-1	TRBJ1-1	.	CASSLEGGVYTEAFF	TGCGCCAGCAGCTTGGAGGGGGGGGTGTACACTGAAGCTTTCTTT
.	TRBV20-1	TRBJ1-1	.	CSVKMNTEAFF	TGCAGTGTTAAGATGAACACTGAAGCTTTCTTT
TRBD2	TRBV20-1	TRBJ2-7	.	CSVTGGRIEHYEQYF	TGCAGTGTAACGGGGGGGCGGATAGAGCACTACGAGCAGTACTTC
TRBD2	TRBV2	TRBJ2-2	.	CASSDRLAGMNTGELFF	TGTGCCAGCAGTGATCGACTAGCGGGGATGAACACCGGGGAGCTGTTTTTT
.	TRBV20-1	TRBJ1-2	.	CSAREPSRDGYTF	TGCAGTGCTAGAGAACCCAGTCGCGATGGCTACACCTTC
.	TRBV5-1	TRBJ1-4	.	CASSLETANEKLFF	TGCGCCAGCAGCTTAGAGACAGCTAATGAAAAACTGTTTTTT
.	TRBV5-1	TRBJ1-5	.	CASSLDLDQPQHF	TGCGCCAGCAGCTTGGATCTCGATCAGCCCCAGCATTTT
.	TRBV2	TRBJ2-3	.	CASSDPTTSTDTQYF	TGTGCCAGCAGTGATCCGACTACCAGCACAGATACGCAGTATTTT
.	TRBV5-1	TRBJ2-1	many	CASSWAPGDNEQFF	TGCGCCAGCAGCTGGGCCCCGGGGGACAATGAGCAGTTCTTC
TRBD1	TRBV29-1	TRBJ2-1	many	CSVAWTGTNEQFF	TGCAGCGTTGCGTGGACAGGGACCAATGAGCAGTTCTTC
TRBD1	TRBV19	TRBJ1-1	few	CASSPGDRGFAEAFF	TGTGCCAGTAGTCCGGGGGACAGGGGGTTCGCTGAAGCTTTCTTT
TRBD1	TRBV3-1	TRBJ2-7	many	CASSRVPGQGSSVIYEQYF	TGTGCCAGCAGCCGAGTGCCGGGACAGGGTTCTTCAGTAATCTACGAGCAGTACTTC
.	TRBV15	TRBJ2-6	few	CATSRVRSGANVLTF	TGTGCCACCAGCAGAGTTCGGAGCGGGGCCAACGTCCTGACTTTC
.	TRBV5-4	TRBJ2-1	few	CASSLPPYNEQFF	TGTGCCAGCAGCTTACCACCATACAATGAGCAGTTCTTC
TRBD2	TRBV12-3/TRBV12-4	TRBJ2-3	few	CASITGLAGTDTQYF	TGTGCCAGCATTACCGGACTAGCGGGAACGGATACGCAGTATTTT
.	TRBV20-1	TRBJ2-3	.	CSAPGGSSTDTQNF	TGCAGTGCCCCAGGAGGTAGCTCAACAGATACGCAGAATTTT
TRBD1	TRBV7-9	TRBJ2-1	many	CASSTYRGGNEQFF	TGTGCCAGCAGCACCTACAGGGGTGGCAATGAGCAGTTCTTC